The rows below give T cell receptor beta chains drawn from one sample of a study of Ad26.COV2.S vaccination and SARS-CoV-2 variants. Clones were sequenced by immunoSEQ multiplex PCR, and TCRdb holds only the in-frame ones, with some missing. The sample includes roughly 350,000 clones, 70% to 90% seen only once; the top ten take about 11%. Sequencing used peripheral blood, obtained in a trial of Ad26.COV2.S vaccine versus placebo. The receptor set was obtained from a person between 18 and 65 years old who received the Ad26.COV2.S COVID-19 vaccine or a placebo. The CDR3 runs from the conserved cysteine through the conserved F or W. Fields, in order: CDR3 DNA, CDR3 protein, D gene, J gene, V gene, clone size. A D gene is named only where the DNA matches it firmly. The size entry is marked missing in some rows and otherwise reads once, few, many or a size class.

TGTGCCAGCAGCCAAGTTAACGACGTGGGGACCGGGGAGCTGTTTTTT,CASSQVNDVGTGELFF,-,TRBJ2-2,TRBV4-2,-
TGCGCCAGCAGCCAAGATAGGCTAGCGGCGTACAATGAGCAGTTCTTC,CASSQDRLAAYNEQFF,TRBD2,TRBJ2-1,TRBV4-1,-
TGTGCCAGCAGTCAACTCTCCTACGAGCAGTACTTC,CASSQLSYEQYF,-,TRBJ2-7,TRBV6-5,-
TGTGCCAGTAGTATCCCCAGGGGGCTAGCCAAAAACATTCAGTACTTC,CASSIPRGLAKNIQYF,TRBD1,TRBJ2-4,TRBV19,-
TGTGCCAGCAGCCCGGGACTAGAGGGGGCCAACGTCCTGACTTTC,CASSPGLEGANVLTF,TRBD2,TRBJ2-6,TRBV3-1/TRBV3-2,-
TGTGCCAGCAGCTTAGCTTCTAGCGGAGGATACAATGAGCAGTTCTTC,CASSLASSGGYNEQFF,TRBD2,TRBJ2-1,TRBV7-2,-
TGTGCCAGCAGCCGGGGGGGGGATACGCAGTATTTT,CASSRGGDTQYF,TRBD2,TRBJ2-3,TRBV12-3/TRBV12-4,many
TGTGCCAGCAGCCAAGTTGGGACTGAAGCTTTCTTT,CASSQVGTEAFF,-,TRBJ1-1,TRBV3-1/TRBV3-2,-
TGTGCCAGCAGCTTAGCGCACGTGGGGGAAGCTTTCTTT,CASSLAHVGEAFF,-,TRBJ1-1,TRBV7-8,-
TGTGCCAGCAGCCAAAACGGGGTTACTAATTCACCCCTCCACTTT,CASSQNGVTNSPLHF,-,TRBJ1-6,TRBV4-2,few
TGTGCCAGCAGCTTTATCCAAGGGGATGAAAAACTGTTTTTT,CASSFIQGDEKLFF,-,TRBJ1-4,TRBV7-9,once
TGTGCCAGCATGGGGGGGAGCACTGAAGCTTTCTTT,CASMGGSTEAFF,-,TRBJ1-1,TRBV11-2,-
TGTGCCAGCAGTTTCGGCACTTCTTCCCAGAACAAGGGCTACACCTTC,CASSFGTSSQNKGYTF,-,TRBJ1-2,TRBV28,-
TGTGCCAGCAGTTCGGGGGACTATAATTCACCCCTCCACTTT,CASSSGDYNSPLHF,-,TRBJ1-6,TRBV7-2,-
TGTGCCAGCTCACCTCCAAGTACGGGTGAGCAGTTCTTC,CASSPPSTGEQFF,-,TRBJ2-1,TRBV18,-
TGTGCCAGCAGCCTATCACGAGGGAACAATCAGCCCCAGCATTTT,CASSLSRGNNQPQHF,-,TRBJ1-5,TRBV7-9,-
TGTGCCAGCAGTTCGATGATCAGGGGGCTGACTAATGAAAAACTGTTTTTT,CASSSMIRGLTNEKLFF,TRBD1,TRBJ1-4,TRBV27,-
TGTGCCAGTAGTATCGAAGGCCCTGGGGGTGGCTACACCTTC,CASSIEGPGGGYTF,-,TRBJ1-2,TRBV19,-
TGTGCCAGCAGCGGGATCTGGGACACCCTTTACGAGCAGTACTTC,CASSGIWDTLYEQYF,-,TRBJ2-7,TRBV3-1/TRBV3-2,-
TGTGCGACTTGGGGACAGTATAATTCACCCCTCCACTTT,CATWGQYNSPLHF,TRBD1,TRBJ1-6,TRBV28,-
TGTGCCAGTAGCCAGAGGACAGTATACTCCTACGAGCAGTACTTC,CASSQRTVYSYEQYF,-,TRBJ2-7,TRBV19,-
TGTGCCAGCAGTTTACCGACAGGGGAGCTGTTTTTT,CASSLPTGELFF,-,TRBJ2-2,TRBV27,-
TGCAGCGTTGAAGGGACTCAGCCTTACGAGCAGTACTTC,CSVEGTQPYEQYF,-,TRBJ2-7,TRBV29-1,-
TGCGCCAGCAGCCCTAGGGGAAACACCGGGGAGCTGTTTTTT,CASSPRGNTGELFF,-,TRBJ2-2,TRBV5-1,-
TGTGCCAGTAGTACCGGACAGGAGTACGAGCAGTACTTC,CASSTGQEYEQYF,TRBD1,TRBJ2-7,TRBV19,-
TGTGCCAGCAGTTCCCAGTGGAACTACGAGCAGTACTTC,CASSSQWNYEQYF,-,TRBJ2-7,TRBV28,-
TGTGCCAGCAGCCTCCCAACTGGACAGGGGGCGCGTGGAGGAGATACGCAGTATTTT,CASSLPTGQGARGGDTQYF,TRBD1,TRBJ2-3,TRBV7-2,-
TGCGCCAGCAGCCAAGTATTGGGCGGGAGCGGCCAGGGCAATGAGCAGTTCTTC,CASSQVLGGSGQGNEQFF,TRBD2,TRBJ2-1,TRBV4-1,-
TGCGCCAGCAGCCAAGTTGGACAGGGCTCTGGCTACACCTTC,CASSQVGQGSGYTF,TRBD1,TRBJ1-2,TRBV4-1,-
TGTGCCAGCAGCGTAGTTAGCGGACTTCACAATGAGCAGTTCTTC,CASSVVSGLHNEQFF,-,TRBJ2-1,TRBV9,once
TGTGCCAGCAGCCAAGAGTCAGTTTTTACTACCACAGATACGCAGTATTTT,CASSQESVFTTTDTQYF,-,TRBJ2-3,TRBV4-2,-
TGTGCCAGCAGCTTACTGGCAGAGGGACTCTCCGAGCAGTACTTC,CASSLLAEGLSEQYF,-,TRBJ2-7,TRBV11-3,once
TGTGCCAGCAGCCCAGGACAGGAAAGAAACACCATATATTTT,CASSPGQERNTIYF,TRBD1,TRBJ1-3,TRBV5-4,-
TGTGCCAGCAGCCAAGATCTGGGAAGCCTTAGCGAAAAACTGTTTTTT,CASSQDLGSLSEKLFF,-,TRBJ1-4,TRBV3-1/TRBV3-2,once
TGTGCCAGCAGTGAAACCGCGGGTAGGCGTCAGCCCCAGCATTTT,CASSETAGRRQPQHF,-,TRBJ1-5,TRBV2,-
TGTGCCAGCAGTTACGGGGTGCACTCGAACACCGGGGAGCTGTTTTTT,CASSYGVHSNTGELFF,-,TRBJ2-2,TRBV6-5,-
TGTGCCAGTAGTGAAGGACAGGGGTTAGGACCCCAGCATTTT,CASSEGQGLGPQHF,TRBD1,TRBJ1-5,TRBV19,-
TGCGCCAGCAGCTTGGGTCGGGGTAGCGCCACAGATACGCAGTATTTT,CASSLGRGSATDTQYF,-,TRBJ2-3,TRBV5-1,-
TGTGCCAGTAGTATTTTGCCCCCCCGCGTGCCTGAAGCTTTCTTT,CASSILPPRVPEAFF,-,TRBJ1-1,TRBV19,-
TGTGCCAGCAGCTTAGCGAGCCACTCCAACAATGAGCAGTTCTTC,CASSLASHSNNEQFF,-,TRBJ2-1,TRBV11-1,-
TGTGCCAGCAGCCTAGCCCGGCGGGCGTTATATTTT,CASSLARRALYF,-,TRBJ2-3,TRBV12-3/TRBV12-4,-
TGTGCCAGTAGTATAGCAGCAACAGAAGCTTTCTTT,CASSIAATEAFF,-,TRBJ1-1,TRBV19,-
TGTGCCAGCAGTTTAAGGGCAGGGGGCAGATCGGACACTGAAGCTTTCTTT,CASSLRAGGRSDTEAFF,TRBD1,TRBJ1-1,TRBV27,-
TGTGCCAGCAGTTACTCGAAGTCGGCAGTCGGGGGCTACACCTTC,CASSYSKSAVGGYTF,-,TRBJ1-2,TRBV6-5,-
TGTGCCAGCAGCTCGAGAGAAGGGGGCCCCGGGGAGCTGTTTTTT,CASSSREGGPGELFF,TRBD1,TRBJ2-2,TRBV4-2,-
TGTGCCAGCAGCATAGGGACTAGCGGGGGCCCTAGCACAGATACGCAGTATTTT,CASSIGTSGGPSTDTQYF,TRBD2,TRBJ2-3,TRBV5-4,-
TGTGCCTGGAGCGAGACAGGGTATGGTAATGAAAAACTGTTTTTT,CAWSETGYGNEKLFF,TRBD1,TRBJ1-4,TRBV30,-
TGTGCCGCACAAGGGATCTACGAGCAGTACTTC,CAAQGIYEQYF,-,TRBJ2-7,TRBV28,-
TGTGCCAGCAGTTTCTTGGACGACTATGGCTACACCTTC,CASSFLDDYGYTF,-,TRBJ1-2,TRBV28,-
TGCGCCAGCAGCTTGGGGGCACCAGGGGGCAGTTATGGCTACACCTTC,CASSLGAPGGSYGYTF,TRBD1,TRBJ1-2,TRBV5-1,-
TGTGCCAGTAGTCCCCTGTCCGGAGCCCTCTACAATGAGCAGTTCTTC,CASSPLSGALYNEQFF,-,TRBJ2-1,TRBV19,-
TGTGCCAGCAGTACCACAGGGGAAGAGACCCAGTACTTC,CASSTTGEETQYF,TRBD1,TRBJ2-5,TRBV12-3/TRBV12-4,-
TGTGCCTGCGCTTCCGCCTCTGGAAACACCATATATTTT,CACASASGNTIYF,-,TRBJ1-3,TRBV30,many
TGCGCCAGCAGCCAAGAGAAGGAATTGAACACTGAAGCTTTCTTT,CASSQEKELNTEAFF,-,TRBJ1-1,TRBV4-3,-
TGTGCCAGCAGGCCGGCGAGGGTGGCGACTGAAGCTTTCTTT,CASRPARVATEAFF,-,TRBJ1-1,TRBV6-5,-